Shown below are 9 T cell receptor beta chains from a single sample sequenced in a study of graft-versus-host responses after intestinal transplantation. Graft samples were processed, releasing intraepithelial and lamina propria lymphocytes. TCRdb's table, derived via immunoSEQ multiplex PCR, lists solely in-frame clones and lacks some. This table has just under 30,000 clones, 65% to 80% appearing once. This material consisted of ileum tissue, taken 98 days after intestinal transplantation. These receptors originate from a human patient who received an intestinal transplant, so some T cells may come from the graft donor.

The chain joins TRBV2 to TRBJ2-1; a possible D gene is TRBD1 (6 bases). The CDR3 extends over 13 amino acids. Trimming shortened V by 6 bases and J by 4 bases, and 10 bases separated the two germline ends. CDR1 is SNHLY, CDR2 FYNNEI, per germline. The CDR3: CASSVGQYNEQFF. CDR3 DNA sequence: TGTGCCAGCAGCGTTGGACAGTACAATGAGCAGTTCTTC.

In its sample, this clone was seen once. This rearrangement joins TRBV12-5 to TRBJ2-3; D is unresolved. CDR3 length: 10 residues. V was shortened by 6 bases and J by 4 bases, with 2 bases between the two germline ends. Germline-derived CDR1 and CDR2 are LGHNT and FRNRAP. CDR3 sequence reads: CASGPDTQYF. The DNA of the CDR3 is TGTGCTAGTGGGCCAGATACGCAGTATTTT.

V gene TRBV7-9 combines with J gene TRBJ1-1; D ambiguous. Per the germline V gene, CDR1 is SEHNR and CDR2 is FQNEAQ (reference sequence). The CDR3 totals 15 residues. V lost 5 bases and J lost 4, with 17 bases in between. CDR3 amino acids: CASSLSDGYGTEAFF. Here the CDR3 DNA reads TGTGCCAGCAGCCTATCCGATGGGTACGGCACTGAAGCTTTCTTT.

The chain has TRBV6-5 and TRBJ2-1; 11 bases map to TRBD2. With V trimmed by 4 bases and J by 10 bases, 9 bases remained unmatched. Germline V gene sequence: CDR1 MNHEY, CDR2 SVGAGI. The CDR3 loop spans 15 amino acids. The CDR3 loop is CASSLAGGPVGEQFF. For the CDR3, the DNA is TGTGCCAGCAGTTTAGCGGGGGGGCCGGTCGGAGAGCAGTTCTTC.

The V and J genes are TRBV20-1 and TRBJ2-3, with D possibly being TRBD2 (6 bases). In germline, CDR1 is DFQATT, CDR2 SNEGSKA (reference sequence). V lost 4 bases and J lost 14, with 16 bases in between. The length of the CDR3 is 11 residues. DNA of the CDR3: TGCAGTGCTAATGGCGGGGACGCATGGTATTTT. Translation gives CSANGGDAWYF.

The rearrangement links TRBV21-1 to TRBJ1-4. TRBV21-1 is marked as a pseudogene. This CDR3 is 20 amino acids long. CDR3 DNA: TGTGCCAGCAGGCAGAAAGGGAGCCACCGGTATAGGGCCGCTGCTGAAAAACTGTTTTTT. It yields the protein CASRQKGSHRYRAAAEKLFF.

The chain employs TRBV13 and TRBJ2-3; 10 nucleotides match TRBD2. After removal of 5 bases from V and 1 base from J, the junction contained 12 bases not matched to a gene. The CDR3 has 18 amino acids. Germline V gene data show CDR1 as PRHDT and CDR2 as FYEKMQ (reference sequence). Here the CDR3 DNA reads TGTGCCAGCAGCATAACTAGCGGGGCCTGGGTGGGCACAGATACGCAGTATTTT. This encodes CASSITSGAWVGTDTQYF.

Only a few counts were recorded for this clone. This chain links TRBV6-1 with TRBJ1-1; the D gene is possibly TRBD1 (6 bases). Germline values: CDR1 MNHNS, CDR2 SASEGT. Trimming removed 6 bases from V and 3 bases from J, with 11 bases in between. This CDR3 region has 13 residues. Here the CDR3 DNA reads TGTGCCAGCAGAGGCAGGGGAGACACTGAAGCTTTCTTT. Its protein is CASRGRGDTEAFF.

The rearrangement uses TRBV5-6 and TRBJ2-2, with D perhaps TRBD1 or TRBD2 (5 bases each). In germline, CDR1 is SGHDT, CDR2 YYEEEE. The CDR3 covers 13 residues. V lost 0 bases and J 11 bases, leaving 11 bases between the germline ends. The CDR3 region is CASSLVTGLELFF. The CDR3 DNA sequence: TGTGCCAGCAGCTTGGTCACGGGGCTCGAGCTGTTTTTT.